Below, 21 T cell receptor beta chains from the same sample are listed, as sequenced in a study of technical replicates of blood from a handful of donors. The table came from immunoSEQ multiplex PCR; TCRdb's copy has only in-frame clones and leaves some out. The table lists approximately 58,000 clones, roughly 84% of them singletons. The sequencing input was PBMCs. Every receptor here comes from a human donor in good health. Some clones in this sample may be carry-over from other donors' samples.

This sequence joins TRBV19 and TRBJ1-2; TRBD1 might be the D (5 bases). V was clipped by 8 bases and J by 10 bases, with 14 bases between them. Germline CDR1 LNHDA, CDR2 SQIVND (reference sequence). The CDR3 extends over 11 amino acids. Here the CDR3 reads CASLGVTAYTF. In DNA, the CDR3 is TGTGCCAGTCTAGGGGTGACAGCCTACACCTTC.

The chain joins TRBV18 to TRBJ1-1; D gene uncertain. The germline gives CDR1 KGHSH, CDR2 LQKENI. This CDR3 is built from 13 residues. V shed 6 bases and J shed 2 bases, with 10 bases lying between them. The CDR3 spells CASSVNINTEAFF. The CDR3 DNA reads TGTGCCAGCTCCGTAAATATAAACACTGAAGCTTTCTTT. The full variable domain, its missing parts supplied by reference TRBV18 and TRBJ1-1, is NAGVMQNPRHLVRRRGQEARLRCSPMKGHSHVYWYRQLPEEGLKFMVYLQKENIIDESGMPKERFSAEFPKEGPSILRIQQVVRGDSAAYFCASSVNINTEAFFGQGTRLTVV.

This sequence joins TRBV4-1 and TRBJ1-5; D is uncertain. The germline V and J ends were trimmed by 0 bases and 4 bases, with 4 bases remaining between them. Per germline, CDR1 MGHRA and CDR2 YSYEKL. This CDR3 comprises 13 residues. CDR3 residues: CASSQDRNQPQHF. As DNA, the CDR3 is TGCGCCAGCAGCCAAGATAGAAATCAGCCCCAGCATTTT.

This clone was recorded many times. The chain combines TRBV7-9 with TRBJ1-1; D gene unclear. The CDR3 is 13 amino acids. The V gene's germline CDR1 is SEHNR and CDR2 FQNEAQ (reference sequence). Trimming took 6 bases from V and 7 from J, leaving 15 bases between them. The CDR3 nucleotides are TGTGCCAGCAGATTGTCCGCCGGGATTGAAGCTTTCTTT. Residues: CASRLSAGIEAFF.

The chain recombines TRBV19 with TRBJ2-7, with D possibly matching TRBD1 (6 bases). In germline, CDR1 is LNHDA, CDR2 SQIVND (reference sequence). Trimming pared 8 bases from V and 0 bases from J, leaving 14 bases between. The CDR3 consists of 14 residues. CDR3 coding DNA: TGTGCCAGTGGCCTGACAGGCAGCTCCTACGAGCAGTACTTC. Encoded protein: CASGLTGSSYEQYF.

The rearrangement uses TRBV7-2 and TRBJ2-1; D unclear. Trimming removed 2 bases at V and 7 bases at J, with 12 bases between. This CDR3 region has 14 residues. Germline V gives CDR1 SGHTA, CDR2 FQGNSA. CDR3 nucleotides: TGTGCCAGCAGCTTAATGGCTAGTTCGAATGAGCAGTTCTTC. This encodes CASSLMASSNEQFF.

V is TRBV7-9 and J is TRBJ1-4, with D hard to call. The CDR3 runs 15 residues. With 5 bases removed from V and 4 bases from J, the gap between germline ends came to 14 bases. Germline CDR1 and CDR2: SEHNR and FQNEAQ (reference sequence). CDR3 nucleotides: TGTGCCAGCAGCGACAACGGTGGCTTTAATGAAAAACTGTTTTTT. Translation gives CASSDNGGFNEKLFF.

This clone was seen a single time. This rearrangement joins TRBV27 to TRBJ2-4; TRBD1 matches 9 bases. The CDR3 sequence is 17 residues long. V dropped 5 bases and J dropped 0; count of bases not matched to a gene: 8. The germline V gene encodes CDR1 MNHEY and CDR2 SMNVEV (reference sequence). This CDR3 is CASSTSGQGIAKNIQYF. The CDR3 region has the DNA TGTGCCAGCAGTACCTCCGGACAGGGGATAGCCAAAAACATTCAGTACTTC.

The genes are TRBV2 and TRBJ1-1; weak D call: TRBD1 (6 bases). The CDR3 has 15 residues. V gave up 2 bases and J gave up 2 bases, with 12 bases separating them. Germline loops: CDR1 SNHLY, CDR2 FYNNEI. CDR3 sequence reads: CASSEFRGYNTEAFF. CDR3 nucleotides: TGTGCCAGCAGTGAATTCAGGGGTTATAACACTGAAGCTTTCTTT.

The chain carries TRBV6-5 and TRBJ2-1; D not resolved. V was trimmed by 0 bases and J by 9 bases, leaving 18 bases between them. The germline CDR1 and CDR2 sequences are MNHEY and SVGAGI. This CDR3 spans 16 amino acids. CDR3 amino acids: CASSYSRFMVSGEQFF. The CDR3 coding sequence is TGTGCCAGCAGTTACTCGAGGTTTATGGTATCTGGTGAGCAGTTCTTC.

This chain uses TRBV5-1 with TRBJ1-6; 8 bases line up with TRBD1. V trimming: 6 bases; J trimming: 13 bases; junction bases outside the gene matches: 12. This CDR3 is 14 amino acids long. Looked up from germline, CDR1 is SGHRS and CDR2 is YFSETQ. The CDR3 sequence: CASKQSTGEAPLHF. The CDR3 DNA sequence: TGCGCCAGCAAACAGTCGACAGGGGAGGCTCCCCTCCACTTT.

The V and J genes are TRBV18 and TRBJ1-1; TRBD1 agrees at 7 bases. Unmatched junction bases numbered 5, after V lost 2 bases and J lost 5 bases. There are 14 residues in the CDR3. CDR1 is KGHSH, CDR2 LQKENI, per germline. The CDR3 here is CASSPIQGWTEAFF. In DNA, the CDR3 is TGTGCCAGCTCACCAATACAGGGGTGGACTGAAGCTTTCTTT. Together with reference TRBV18 and TRBJ1-1, the CDR3 gives the full variable domain: NAGVMQNPRHLVRRRGQEARLRCSPMKGHSHVYWYRQLPEEGLKFMVYLQKENIIDESGMPKERFSAEFPKEGPSILRIQQVVRGDSAAYFCASSPIQGWTEAFFGQGTRLTVV.

V gene TRBV7-6 combines with J gene TRBJ2-5; 14 nucleotides align to TRBD2. With V trimmed by 2 bases and J by 5 bases, 4 bases remained unmatched. This CDR3 is built from 16 residues. Germline V gene sequence: CDR1 SGHVS, CDR2 FNYEAQ. CDR3 loop: CASSLRGLAGAETQYF. The CDR3 region has the DNA TGTGCCAGCAGCTTACGGGGACTAGCGGGAGCGGAGACCCAGTACTTC.

V is TRBV18 and J is TRBJ2-1, with 8 bases matching TRBD1. The CDR3 extends over 15 amino acids. Trimming removed 3 bases from V and 7 bases from J; junction bases left unmatched: 8. Germline CDR1 is KGHSH and CDR2 is LQKENI. This CDR3 is CASSPRQGSGNEQFF. The CDR3 DNA sequence: TGTGCCAGCTCACCTAGACAGGGGTCGGGAAATGAGCAGTTCTTC.

DNA for the CDR3: TGTGCCAGCAGCCCTCTAGGCTCTGGAAACACCATATATTTT. This codes for CASSPLGSGNTIYF. The J gene is TRBJ1-3, the V gene TRBV7-7; D gene uncertain. Trimming removed 5 bases at V and 0 bases at J, with 8 bases between. Germline CDR1 and CDR2: SSHAT and FNYEAQ (reference sequence). This CDR3 contains 14 residues. Together with reference TRBV7-7 and TRBJ1-3, the CDR3 gives the full variable domain: GAGVSQSPRYKVTKRGQDVTLRCDPISSHATLYWYQQALGQGPEFLTYFNYEAQPDKSGLPSDRFSAERPEGSISTLTIQRTEQRDSAMYRCASSPLGSGNTIYFGEGSWLTVV.

Worth noting for this clone: The junction does not match germline at one end; this may be a read error. The rearrangement joins TRBV4-2 to TRBJ1-2; the D is unclear. CDR1 is LGHNA and CDR2 is YNFKEQ in the germline V gene. There are 13 residues in the CDR3. The CDR3 DNA sequence: TGTGCCAGCAGCCAAAGTCGGAACGTAGGACTTCGTTTC. Its translation is CASSQSRNVGLRF.

The chain has TRBV5-5 and TRBJ1-2, with unresolved D. With 4 bases removed from V and 8 bases from J, the gap between germline ends came to 21 bases. CDR1 and CDR2 from the germline V gene are SGHKS and YYEKEE (reference sequence). The CDR3 runs to 15 residues. In DNA form, the CDR3 reads TGTGCCAGCAGCCTGGGTGGCATGGACGGGATGGGCTACACCTTC. Protein: CASSLGGMDGMGYTF.

J is TRBJ2-2 and V is TRBV4-3, with a tentative D call TRBD1 (6 bases). Germline CDR1 reads LGHNA; CDR2 reads YSLEER. CDR3 length: 18 amino acids. V lost 4 bases and J 6 bases, leaving 24 bases between the germline ends. CDR3 amino acids: CASSLLGGLFRVPGELFF. The CDR3 DNA reads as TGCGCCAGCAGCCTTTTAGGGGGATTATTTCGGGTCCCCGGGGAGCTGTTTTTT.

The chain combines TRBV13 with TRBJ2-1; 7 bases map to TRBD1. Trimming took 1 base from V and 2 from J; bases not matched to a gene: 2. The CDR3 sequence is 15 residues long. CDR1 is PRHDT and CDR2 is FYEKMQ in the germline V gene (reference sequence). CDR3 sequence: CASSLEGGPYNEQFF. CDR3 DNA sequence: TGTGCCAGCAGCTTAGAAGGGGGCCCCTACAATGAGCAGTTCTTC.

This clone was detected only once. The rearrangement uses TRBV4-2 and TRBJ1-2; D remains unclear. The CDR3 totals 18 residues. CDR1 LGHNA and CDR2 YNFKEQ come from the germline V gene. V was clipped by 0 bases and J by 4 bases, with 21 bases between them. This chain's CDR3 is CASSQEISAAGGTYGYTF. The CDR3 region has the DNA TGTGCCAGCAGCCAAGAAATCTCTGCCGCGGGCGGAACCTATGGCTACACCTTC.

The J gene is TRBJ1-2, the V gene TRBV30, with 7 positions matching TRBD1. The germline V gene encodes CDR1 GTSNPN and CDR2 SVGIG (reference sequence). V lost 5 bases, J lost 7 bases, and 4 bases stayed unmatched. The CDR3 extends over 11 amino acids. This CDR3 is CAWDRAGGYTF. The CDR3 DNA reads TGTGCCTGGGACAGGGCTGGTGGCTACACCTTC.